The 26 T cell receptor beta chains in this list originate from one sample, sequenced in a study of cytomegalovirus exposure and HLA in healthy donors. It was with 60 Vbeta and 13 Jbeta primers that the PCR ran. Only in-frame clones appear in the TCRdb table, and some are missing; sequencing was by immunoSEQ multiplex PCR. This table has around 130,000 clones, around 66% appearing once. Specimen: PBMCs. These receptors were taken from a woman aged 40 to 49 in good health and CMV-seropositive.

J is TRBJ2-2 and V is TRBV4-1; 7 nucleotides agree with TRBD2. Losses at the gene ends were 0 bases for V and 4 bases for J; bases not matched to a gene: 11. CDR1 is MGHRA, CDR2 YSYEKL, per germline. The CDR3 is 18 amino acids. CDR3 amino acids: CASSQDTLGGIPTGELFF. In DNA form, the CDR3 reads TGCGCCAGCAGCCAAGATACCCTCGGGGGGATCCCCACCGGGGAGCTGTTTTTT.

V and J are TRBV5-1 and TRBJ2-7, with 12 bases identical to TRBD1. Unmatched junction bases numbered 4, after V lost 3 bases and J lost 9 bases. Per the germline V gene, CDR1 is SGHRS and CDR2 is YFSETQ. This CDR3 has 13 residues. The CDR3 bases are TGCGCCAGCAGCTCCGGGACAGGGGGCGGGCAGTACTTC. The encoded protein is CASSSGTGGGQYF.

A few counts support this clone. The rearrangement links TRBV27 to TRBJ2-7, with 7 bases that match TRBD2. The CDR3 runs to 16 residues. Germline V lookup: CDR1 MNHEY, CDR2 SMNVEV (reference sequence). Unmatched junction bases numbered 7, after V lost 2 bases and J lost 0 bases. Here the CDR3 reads CASSLIGGTGSYEQYF. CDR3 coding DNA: TGTGCCAGCAGTTTAATCGGGGGGACTGGCTCCTACGAGCAGTACTTC.

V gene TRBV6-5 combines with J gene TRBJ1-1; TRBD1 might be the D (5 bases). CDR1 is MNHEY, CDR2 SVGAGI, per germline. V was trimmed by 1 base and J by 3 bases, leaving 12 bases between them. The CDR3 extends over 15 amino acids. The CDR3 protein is CASSYFNGGDTEAFF. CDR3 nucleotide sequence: TGTGCCAGCAGTTACTTCAATGGGGGGGACACTGAAGCTTTCTTT.

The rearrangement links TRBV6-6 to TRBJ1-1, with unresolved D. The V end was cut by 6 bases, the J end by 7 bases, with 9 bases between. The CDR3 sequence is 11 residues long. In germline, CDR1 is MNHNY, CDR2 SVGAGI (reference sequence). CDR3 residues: CASRVEIEAFF. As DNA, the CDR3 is TGTGCCAGCAGGGTAGAGATTGAAGCTTTCTTT.

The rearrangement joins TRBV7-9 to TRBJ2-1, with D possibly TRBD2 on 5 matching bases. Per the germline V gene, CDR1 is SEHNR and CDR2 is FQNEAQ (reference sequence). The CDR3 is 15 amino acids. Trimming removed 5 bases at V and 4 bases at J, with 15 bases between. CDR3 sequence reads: CASSPVVAPYNEQFF. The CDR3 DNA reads TGTGCCAGCAGCCCCGTGGTAGCGCCTTACAATGAGCAGTTCTTC.

The CDR3 DNA reads as TGCGCCAGCAGCTTGGGTACCCGGGACTTCCAAGAGACCCAGTACTTC. It codes for CASSLGTRDFQETQYF. The chain employs TRBV5-1 and TRBJ2-5; possibly TRBD2 for D (6 bases). The CDR3 is made up of 16 amino acids. Germline CDR1 reads SGHRS; CDR2 reads YFSETQ. Trimming took 0 bases from V and 1 from J, leaving 13 bases between them.

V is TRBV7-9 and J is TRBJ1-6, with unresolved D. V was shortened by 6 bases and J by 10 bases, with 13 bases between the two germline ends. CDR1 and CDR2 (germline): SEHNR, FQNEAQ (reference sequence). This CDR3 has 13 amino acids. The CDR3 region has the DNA TGTGCCAGCAGACAAGACTCGGCGTCACCCCTCCACTTT. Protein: CASRQDSASPLHF.

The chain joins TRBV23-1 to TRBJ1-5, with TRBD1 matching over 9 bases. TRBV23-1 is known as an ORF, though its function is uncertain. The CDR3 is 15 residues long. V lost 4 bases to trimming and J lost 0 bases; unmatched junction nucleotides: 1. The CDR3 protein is CASSRTGASNQPQHF. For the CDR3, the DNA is TGCGCCAGCAGTCGGACAGGGGCTAGCAATCAGCCCCAGCATTTT.

The CDR3 loop reads CASNFGQGHTEAFF. The CDR3 DNA is TGTGCCAGCAATTTTGGACAGGGCCACACTGAAGCTTTCTTT. The chain uses TRBV27 and TRBJ1-1; 8 nucleotides align to TRBD1. This CDR3 comprises 14 residues. J was trimmed by 3 bases and V by 7 bases; bases with no gene match: 7. Germline CDR1 is MNHEY and CDR2 is SMNVEV (reference sequence).

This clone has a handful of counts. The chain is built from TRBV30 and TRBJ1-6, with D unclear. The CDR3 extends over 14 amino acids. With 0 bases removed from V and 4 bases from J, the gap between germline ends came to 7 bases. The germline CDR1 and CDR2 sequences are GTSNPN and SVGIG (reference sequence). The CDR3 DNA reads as TGTGCCTGGAGTGTGTCAGGTTATAATTCACCCCTCCACTTT. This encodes CAWSVSGYNSPLHF.

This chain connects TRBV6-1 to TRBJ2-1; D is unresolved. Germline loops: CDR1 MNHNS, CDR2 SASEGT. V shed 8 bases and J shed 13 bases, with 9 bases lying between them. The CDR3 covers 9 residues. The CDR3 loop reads CASSPFQFF. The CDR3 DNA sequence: TGTGCCAGCTCCCCATTTCAGTTCTTC.

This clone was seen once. CDR3 sequence: CASKKWEGTGGSYEQYF. CDR3 nucleotide sequence: TGTGCCAGCAAGAAGTGGGAGGGGACAGGGGGCTCCTACGAGCAGTACTTC. J is TRBJ2-5 and V is TRBV2, with 11 bases matching TRBD1. The J call may be in error: the DNA end matches TRBJ2-7 better. The CDR3 is 17 amino acids. Germline CDR1 is SNHLY and CDR2 is FYNNEI.

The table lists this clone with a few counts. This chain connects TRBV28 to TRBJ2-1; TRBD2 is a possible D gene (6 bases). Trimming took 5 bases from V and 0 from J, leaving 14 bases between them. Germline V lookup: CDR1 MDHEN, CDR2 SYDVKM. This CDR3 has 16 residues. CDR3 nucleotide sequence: TGTGCCAGCAGTGTCAGCGGGCCGAGCTCCTACAATGAGCAGTTCTTC. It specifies CASSVSGPSSYNEQFF.

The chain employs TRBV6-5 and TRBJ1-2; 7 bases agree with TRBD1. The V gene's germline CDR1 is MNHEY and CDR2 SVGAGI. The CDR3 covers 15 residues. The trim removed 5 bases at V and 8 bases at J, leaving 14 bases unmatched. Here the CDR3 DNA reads TGTGCCAGCAGTCAAGACAGGGATATCTTTTGGGGCTACACCTTC. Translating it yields CASSQDRDIFWGYTF.

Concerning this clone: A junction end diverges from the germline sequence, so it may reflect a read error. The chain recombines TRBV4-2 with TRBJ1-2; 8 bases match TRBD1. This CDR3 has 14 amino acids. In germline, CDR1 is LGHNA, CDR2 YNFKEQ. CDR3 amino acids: CASSQVQGGDGYAF. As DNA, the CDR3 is TGTGCCAGCAGCCAAGTACAGGGGGGGGATGGCTACGCCTTC.

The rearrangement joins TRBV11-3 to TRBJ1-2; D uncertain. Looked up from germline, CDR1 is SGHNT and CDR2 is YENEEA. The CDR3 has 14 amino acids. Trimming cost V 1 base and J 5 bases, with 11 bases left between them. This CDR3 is CASSLGGSKYGYTF. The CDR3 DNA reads TGTGCCAGCAGCTTAGGAGGGAGTAAATATGGCTACACCTTC. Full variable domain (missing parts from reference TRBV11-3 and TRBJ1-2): EAGVVQSPRYKIIEKKQPVAFWCNPISGHNTLYWYLQNLGQGPELLIRYENEEAVDDSQLPKDRFSAERLKGVDSTLKIQPAELGDSAVYLCASSLGGSKYGYTFGSGTRLTVV.

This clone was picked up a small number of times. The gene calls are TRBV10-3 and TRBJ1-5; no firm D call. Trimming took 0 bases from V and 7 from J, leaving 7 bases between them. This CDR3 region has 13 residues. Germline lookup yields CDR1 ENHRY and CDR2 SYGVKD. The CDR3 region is CAISESAGQPQHF. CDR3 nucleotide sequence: TGTGCCATCAGTGAGTCGGCGGGCCAGCCCCAGCATTTT.

In DNA, the CDR3 is TGTGCCAGCAGCACAAACCGGGACAGGGGGCCCATAACTGAAAAACTGTTTTTT. The encoded protein is CASSTNRDRGPITEKLFF. The J gene is TRBJ1-4, the V gene TRBV7-9; 12 bases agree with TRBD1. There are 18 residues in the CDR3. With 5 bases clipped from V and 7 bases from J, the junction kept 14 bases outside the gene matches. In germline, CDR1 is SEHNR, CDR2 FQNEAQ (reference sequence).

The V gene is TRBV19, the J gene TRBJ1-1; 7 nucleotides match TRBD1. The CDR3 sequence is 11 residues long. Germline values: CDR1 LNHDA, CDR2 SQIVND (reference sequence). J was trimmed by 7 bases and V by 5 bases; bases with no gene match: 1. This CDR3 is CASSRTGEAFF. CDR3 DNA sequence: TGTGCCAGTAGTCGGACAGGTGAAGCTTTCTTT. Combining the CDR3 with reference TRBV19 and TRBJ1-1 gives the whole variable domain DGGITQSPKYLFRKEGQNVTLSCEQNLNHDAMYWYRQDPGQGLRLIYYSQIVNDFQKGDIAEGYSVSREKKESFPLTVTSAQKNPTAFYLCASSRTGEAFFGQGTRLTVV.

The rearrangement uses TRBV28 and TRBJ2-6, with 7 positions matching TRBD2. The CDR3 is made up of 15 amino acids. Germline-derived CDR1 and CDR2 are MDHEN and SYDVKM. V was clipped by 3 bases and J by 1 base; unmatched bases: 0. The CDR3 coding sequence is TGTGCCAGCAGTTTGCGGGGGTCTGGGGCCAACGTCCTGACTTTC. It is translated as CASSLRGSGANVLTF.

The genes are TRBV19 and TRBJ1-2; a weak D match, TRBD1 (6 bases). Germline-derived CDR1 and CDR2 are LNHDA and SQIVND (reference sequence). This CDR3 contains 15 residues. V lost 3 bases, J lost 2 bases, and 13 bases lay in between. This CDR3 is CASSIRAGENYGYTF. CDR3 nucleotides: TGTGCCAGTAGTATTAGGGCAGGGGAAAACTATGGCTACACCTTC.

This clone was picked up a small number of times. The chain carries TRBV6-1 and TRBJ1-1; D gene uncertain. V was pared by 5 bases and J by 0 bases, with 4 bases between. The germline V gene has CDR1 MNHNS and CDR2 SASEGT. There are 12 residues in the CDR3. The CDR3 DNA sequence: TGTGCCAGCAGTCGAGTGAACACTGAAGCTTTCTTT. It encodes CASSRVNTEAFF.

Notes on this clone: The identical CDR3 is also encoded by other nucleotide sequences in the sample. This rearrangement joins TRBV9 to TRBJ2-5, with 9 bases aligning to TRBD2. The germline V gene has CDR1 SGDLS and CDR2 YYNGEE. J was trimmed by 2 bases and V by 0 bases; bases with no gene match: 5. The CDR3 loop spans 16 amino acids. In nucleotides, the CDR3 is TGTGCCAGCAGCGTAGGGGGACTAGCCGGACAAGAGACCCAGTACTTC. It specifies CASSVGGLAGQETQYF.

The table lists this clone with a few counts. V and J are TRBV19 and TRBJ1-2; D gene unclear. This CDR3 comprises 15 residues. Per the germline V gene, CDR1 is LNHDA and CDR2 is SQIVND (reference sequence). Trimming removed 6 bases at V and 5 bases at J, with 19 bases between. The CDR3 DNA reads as TGTGCCAGTAGCCCCCATTCCGGGAGCACATATGGCTACACCTTC. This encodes CASSPHSGSTYGYTF.

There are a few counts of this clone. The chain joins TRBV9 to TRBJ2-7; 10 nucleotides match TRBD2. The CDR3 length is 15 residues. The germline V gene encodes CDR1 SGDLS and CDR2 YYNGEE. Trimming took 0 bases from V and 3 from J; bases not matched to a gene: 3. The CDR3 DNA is TGTGCCAGCAGCGTAGCCGGGACTAGCGACTACGAGCAGTACTTC. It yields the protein CASSVAGTSDYEQYF.